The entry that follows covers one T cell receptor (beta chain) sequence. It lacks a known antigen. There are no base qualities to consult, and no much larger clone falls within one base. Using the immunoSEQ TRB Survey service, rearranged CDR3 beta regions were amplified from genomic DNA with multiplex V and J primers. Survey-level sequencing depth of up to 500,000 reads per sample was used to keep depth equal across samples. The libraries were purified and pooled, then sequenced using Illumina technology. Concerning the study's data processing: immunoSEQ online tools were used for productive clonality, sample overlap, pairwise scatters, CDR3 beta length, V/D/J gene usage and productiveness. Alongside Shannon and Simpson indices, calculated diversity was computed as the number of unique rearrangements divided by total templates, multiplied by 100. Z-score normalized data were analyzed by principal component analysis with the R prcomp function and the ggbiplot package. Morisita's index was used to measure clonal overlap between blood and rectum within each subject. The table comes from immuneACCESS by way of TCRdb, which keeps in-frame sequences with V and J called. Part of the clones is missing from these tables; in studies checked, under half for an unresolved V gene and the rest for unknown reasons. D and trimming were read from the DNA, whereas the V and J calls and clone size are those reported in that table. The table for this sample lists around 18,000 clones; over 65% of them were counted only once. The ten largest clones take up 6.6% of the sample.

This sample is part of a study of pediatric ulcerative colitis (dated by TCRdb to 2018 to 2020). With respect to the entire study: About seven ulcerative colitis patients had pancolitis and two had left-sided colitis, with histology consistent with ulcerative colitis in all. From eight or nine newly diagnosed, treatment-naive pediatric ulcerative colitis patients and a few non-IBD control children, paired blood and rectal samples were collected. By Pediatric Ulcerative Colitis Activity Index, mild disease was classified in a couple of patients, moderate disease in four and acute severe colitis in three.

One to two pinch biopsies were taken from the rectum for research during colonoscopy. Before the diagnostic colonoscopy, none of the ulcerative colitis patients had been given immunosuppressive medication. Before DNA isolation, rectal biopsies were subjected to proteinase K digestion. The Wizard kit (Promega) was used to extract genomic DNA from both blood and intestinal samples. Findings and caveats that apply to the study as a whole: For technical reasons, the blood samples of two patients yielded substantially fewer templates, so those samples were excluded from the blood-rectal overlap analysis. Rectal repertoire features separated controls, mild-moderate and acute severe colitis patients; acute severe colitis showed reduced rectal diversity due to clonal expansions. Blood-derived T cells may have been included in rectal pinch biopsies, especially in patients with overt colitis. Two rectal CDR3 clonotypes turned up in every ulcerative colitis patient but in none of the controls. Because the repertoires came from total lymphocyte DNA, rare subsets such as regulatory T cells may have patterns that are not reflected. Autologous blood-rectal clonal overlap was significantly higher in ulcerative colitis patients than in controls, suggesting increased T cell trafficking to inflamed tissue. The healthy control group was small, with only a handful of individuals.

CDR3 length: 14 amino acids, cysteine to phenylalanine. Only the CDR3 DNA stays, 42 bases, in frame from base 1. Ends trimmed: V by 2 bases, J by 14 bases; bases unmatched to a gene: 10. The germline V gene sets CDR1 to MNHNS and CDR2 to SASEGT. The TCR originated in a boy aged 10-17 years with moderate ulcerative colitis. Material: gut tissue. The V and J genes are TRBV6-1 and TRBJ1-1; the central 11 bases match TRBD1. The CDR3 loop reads CASSEYSRTGGAFF. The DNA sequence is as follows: TGTGCCAGCAGTGAATACTCGAGGACAGGGGGCGCGTTCTTT.